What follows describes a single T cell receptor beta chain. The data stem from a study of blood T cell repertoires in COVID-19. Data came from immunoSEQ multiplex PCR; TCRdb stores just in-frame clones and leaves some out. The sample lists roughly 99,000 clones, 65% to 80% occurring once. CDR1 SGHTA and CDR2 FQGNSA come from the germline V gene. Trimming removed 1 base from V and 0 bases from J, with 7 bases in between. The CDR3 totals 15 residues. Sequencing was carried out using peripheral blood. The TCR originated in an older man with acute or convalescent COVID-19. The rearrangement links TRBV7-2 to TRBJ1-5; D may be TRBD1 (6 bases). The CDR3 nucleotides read TGTGCCAGCAGCTTAGAGGACAGTAGCAATCAGCCCCAGCATTTT. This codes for CASSLEDSSNQPQHF.